This T cell receptor beta chain was observed in a study of T cells in Graves' hyperthyroidism and ophthalmopathy. Germline V gene lookup returns CDR1 LNHNV and CDR2 YYDKDF (reference sequence). CDR3 length: 15 residues. Deletions cut 1 base from V and 5 bases from J, with 15 bases between. This clonotype was detected many times. TCR beta CDR3 sequences were amplified from RNA transcripts. When the TCR CDR3 underwent first-round RT-PCR, the HTBI primer set was used. TCRdb recomputed calls from the multiplex PCR reads with MiXCR, one row per CDR3 protein. The sample comprises some 420,000 distinct CDR3 sequences, roughly 13% of which are singletons, and about 4.9% rests with the top ten.

The rearrangement links TRBV15 to TRBJ2-7; D unclear. The sample comprised blood. This receptor was taken from a woman between 18 and 29 years old with Graves' hyperthyroidism. The CDR3 nucleotides read TGTGCCACCAGCAGAGTCTTTGCCCGACGCCACGAGCAGTACTTC. It yields the protein CATSRVFARRHEQYF.